The rows below give T cell receptor beta chains drawn from one sample of a study of cytomegalovirus exposure and HLA in healthy donors. Assay used: immunoSEQ multiplex PCR; TCRdb lists only in-frame clones, some missing. The table has 250,000 to 300,000 clones, roughly 86% seen once. Sequenced material: PBMCs. The receptors were sampled from a woman aged 40 to 50 in good health and CMV-seropositive. The CDR3 runs from the conserved cysteine through the conserved F or W. D genes are given only for firm matches. Not every row has a clone size; where given, it reads once, few, many or a size class.

clone size,J gene,V gene,D gene,CDR3 DNA,CDR3 protein
once,TRBJ2-2,TRBV9,-,TGTGCCAGCAGCGTAGCTGCGGGGATCACCGGGGAGCTGTTTTTT,CASSVAAGITGELFF
-,TRBJ2-7,TRBV11-2,-,TGTGCCAGCAGCACCCTCCGCGGAGGCCCCTACGAGCAGTACTTC,CASSTLRGGPYEQYF
-,TRBJ1-2,TRBV13,TRBD1,TGTGCCAGCAGCTTAAAGGAGACAGGGACCCTCTATGGCTACACCTTC,CASSLKETGTLYGYTF
-,TRBJ2-3,TRBV25-1,-,TGTGCCAGCAGTGAATATGACGTCGCGCAGGGCACAGATACGCAGTATTTT,CASSEYDVAQGTDTQYF
-,TRBJ2-2,TRBV5-1,-,TGCGCCAGCAGCTTGGACGGAGTCGGGGAGCTGTTTTTT,CASSLDGVGELFF
once,TRBJ2-2,TRBV18,TRBD2,TGTGCCAGCTCACCAATGAGCGGGAGTCACACCGGGGAGCTGTTTTTT,CASSPMSGSHTGELFF
-,TRBJ2-6,TRBV4-2,TRBD2,TGTGCCAGCAGCCAGGGGACTAGCGGCCACTCTGGGGCCAACGTCCTGACTTTC,CASSQGTSGHSGANVLTF
-,TRBJ2-7,TRBV4-3,-,TGCGCCAGCAGCCAAGCCCTCTCCCTCTACGAGCAGTACTTC,CASSQALSLYEQYF
-,TRBJ2-1,TRBV6-5,TRBD2,TGTGCCAGCAGAAATTCCCCGGGACTAGAGCAGTTCTTC,CASRNSPGLEQFF
-,TRBJ1-1,TRBV7-8,-,TGTGCCAGCAGCTTAGTCTTTGGAGAAAACACTGAAGCTTTCTTT,CASSLVFGENTEAFF
-,TRBJ1-2,TRBV9,-,TGTGCCAGCAGCGTACGAGATAACTATGGCTACACCTTC,CASSVRDNYGYTF
-,TRBJ1-2,TRBV30,-,TGTGCCTGGAGTGTCTCAGGGGTCGGGAACTATGGCTACACCTTC,CAWSVSGVGNYGYTF
-,TRBJ2-2,TRBV25-1,TRBD1,TGTGCCAGCAGTGGACAGGGATGGGGGACCGGGGAGCTGTTTTTT,CASSGQGWGTGELFF
-,TRBJ2-3,TRBV30,-,TGTGCCTGGAGTGGAGACAGGGCGGAGGGGACAGATACGCAGTATTTT,CAWSGDRAEGTDTQYF
-,TRBJ2-2,TRBV5-4,-,TGTGCCAGCAGCTCCCTACTAGCGAACACCGGGGAGCTGTTTTTT,CASSSLLANTGELFF
-,TRBJ2-7,TRBV6-1,TRBD1,TGTGCCAGTAACCGGGACAGGGGGCCGTACGAGCAGTACTTC,CASNRDRGPYEQYF
-,TRBJ2-7,TRBV28,-,TGTGCCAGCAGTTTGTCGACAGGGAGGCGTTCCTACGAGCAGTACTTC,CASSLSTGRRSYEQYF
-,TRBJ2-7,TRBV28,-,TGTGCCAGCAGCAATACAGGGAAATCGTACGAGCAGTACTTC,CASSNTGKSYEQYF
few,TRBJ1-5,TRBV6-5,-,TGTGCCAGCAGTTACAGCAGGGGCAATCAGCCCCAGCATTTT,CASSYSRGNQPQHF
-,TRBJ2-7,TRBV5-4,-,TGTGCCAGCAGCTTGTTTGCCGGGGTGGGTGGTTACGAGCAGTACTTC,CASSLFAGVGGYEQYF
few,TRBJ2-3,TRBV9,-,TGTGCCAGCAGCGGATGGGCTGTCGGCACAGATACGCAGTATTTT,CASSGWAVGTDTQYF
once,TRBJ2-2,TRBV29-1,-,TGCAGCGTTGATACAAACGGGGAGCTGTTTTTT,CSVDTNGELFF
-,TRBJ2-7,TRBV7-6,TRBD2,TGTGCCAGCAGCTTAGGTCTAGCGGGAGGACGGGAGCAGTACTTC,CASSLGLAGGREQYF
-,TRBJ2-3,TRBV29-1,-,TGCAGCGTCCTCGGTGAGGAAAACTCGAATGGAGATACGCAGTATTTT,CSVLGEENSNGDTQYF
-,TRBJ1-6,TRBV27,TRBD1,TGTGCCAGCAGCCAGGGACAGGGAGTTATTCGACCCCTCCACTTT,CASSQGQGVIRPLHF
-,TRBJ1-2,TRBV29-1,-,TGCAGCGCTGAGCGGGGAAACGGCTACACCTTC,CSAERGNGYTF
-,TRBJ2-1,TRBV30,TRBD2,TGTGCCTGGAGTGTAGGACTAGCGGGTCTGAGCTCCTACAATGAGCAGTTCTTC,CAWSVGLAGLSSYNEQFF
few,TRBJ1-6,TRBV6-5,-,TGTGCCAGCAGTTTCCGAGACTCCCCCTATAATTCACCCCTCCACTTT,CASSFRDSPYNSPLHF
-,TRBJ2-7,TRBV11-2,TRBD2,TGTGCCAGCAGTCGATTGGGACTAGCCTCCTACGAGCAGTACTTC,CASSRLGLASYEQYF
-,TRBJ2-1,TRBV7-2,TRBD2,TGTGCCAGCAGAAACGCAGCGGGAGAACAGTTTGAGCAGTTCTTC,CASRNAAGEQFEQFF
-,TRBJ1-2,TRBV27,TRBD1,TGTGCCAGCAGTCGACAGGGAGCAACCTCCTATGGCTACACCTTC,CASSRQGATSYGYTF
once,TRBJ1-5,TRBV7-2,TRBD1,TGTGCCAGCAGCTTAGGGACCGGGACAGCGAATCAGCCCCAGCATTTT,CASSLGTGTANQPQHF
-,TRBJ1-5,TRBV28,-,TGTGCCAGCAGTTACCGACAGAGCAATCAGCCCCAGCATTTT,CASSYRQSNQPQHF
-,TRBJ2-5,TRBV7-2,-,TGTGCCAGCAGCCCCTCAGGCGACCAAGAGACCCAGTACTTC,CASSPSGDQETQYF
-,TRBJ1-1,TRBV10-1,TRBD1,TGCGCCAGCAGTGAGTGCAGGGGGACTGAAGCTTTCTTT,CASSECRGTEAFF
-,TRBJ2-7,TRBV15,TRBD1,TGTGCCACCAGCAGCCAGACAGGGGGCTACGAGCAGTACTTC,CATSSQTGGYEQYF
-,TRBJ1-1,TRBV5-1,-,TGCGCCAGCAGCGGGAGGGAGGACGGGTACACTGAAGCTTTCTTT,CASSGREDGYTEAFF
-,TRBJ1-1,TRBV6-5,TRBD1,TGTGCCAGCGGGACAGTCGGTAGCACTGAAGCTTTCTTT,CASGTVGSTEAFF
-,TRBJ2-3,TRBV29-1,TRBD2,TGCAGCGTTGAATCTAGCGGGAGGACAGATACGCAGTATTTT,CSVESSGRTDTQYF
-,TRBJ1-5,TRBV28,-,TGTGCCAGCACCCCACAGGGTTCGATTCAGCCCCAGCATTTT,CASTPQGSIQPQHF
-,TRBJ1-2,TRBV30,TRBD1,TGTGCCTGGAGTACAAACAGGGGTTTTAACTATGGCTACACCTTC,CAWSTNRGFNYGYTF
-,TRBJ2-1,TRBV20-1,-,TGCAGTGCTAGCGGGGGGCCCGAGCAGTTCTTC,CSASGGPEQFF
-,TRBJ1-2,TRBV28,TRBD1,TGTGCCAGCAGTTTATTCCGACAGGGGGCATCTGGCTACACCTTC,CASSLFRQGASGYTF
-,TRBJ1-3,TRBV7-7,-,TGTGCCAGCAGCTTAGCACCAGGCCAGGGAAACACCATATATTTT,CASSLAPGQGNTIYF
once,TRBJ2-7,TRBV5-4,TRBD1,TGTGCCAGCAGGACAACAGGGGGCGTCGGAACCTACGAGCAGTACTTC,CASRTTGGVGTYEQYF
-,TRBJ2-7,TRBV27,-,TGTGCCAGCAGTTTGGAGAACGAGCAGTACTTC,CASSLENEQYF
-,TRBJ1-1,TRBV27,TRBD1,TGTGCCAGTTCCAGGACAGGGACTTTGGCTGAAGCTTTCTTT,CASSRTGTLAEAFF